The entry below gives a single TCR delta chain sequence along with its context. This clone has just a few counts. Its antigen has not been determined. No base quality information exists; no much larger clone differs at one position. Thymic samples were depleted of alphabeta T cells, then CD3+ TCRVdelta1+ TCRVdelta2- thymocytes were FACS-sorted. The purity of the sorted Vdelta1+ thymocytes was between roughly 98% and 99.6%. Thymic specimens were obtained from several paediatric patients, aged from roughly 5 days to 17 months, who were undergoing corrective cardiac surgery. After the thymic tissue was dispersed, mononuclear cells were isolated using a Histopaque-1077 density gradient. The staining antibodies were anti-TCRVdelta1 clone TS8.2, anti-TCRVdelta2 clone B6, anti-CD3 clone HIT3a and anti-TCRalphabeta clone IP26. The entry originates in a study of Vδ1+ human thymocytes (dated by TCRdb to the late 2010s). As for the study more broadly: As a data resource, the study described the mRNA-level TRG and TRD CDR3 repertoires of highly purified Vdelta1+ thymocytes obtained from young children. Earlier work had validated the multiplex-based CDR3 amplicon strategy against 5'RACE-based methods for generating CDR3 amplicons.

Overall study outcomes, separate from this receptor: Because unexpected Vdelta2 sequences could lead to misinterpretation of bulk repertoire data, the authors recommended using highly purified populations and single-cell validation. Many TRG clonotypes were shared between donors (up to roughly 6.9x10^3), whereas TRD repertoires were essentially private (max roughly 120 shared). Although sort purity was high, approximately 18% of thymic TRD sequences were Vdelta2 (with a few Vdelta3), in contrast to the peripheral blood Vdelta1+ controls. Because no clustering by age or sex was observed, donors were not stratified by these variables in the analyses. In contrast to oligoclonal peripheral blood repertoires, thymic TRG and TRD repertoires appeared to be highly polyclonal with Gaussian CDR3 length distributions.

RNA extraction was carried out with the RNeasy mini kit, and reverse transcription was then done using Superscript III. Multiplex PCR was used to generate CDR3 amplicons, with pooled V-gene forward primers and a constant-region reverse primer carrying Illumina adaptor overhangs. After gel purification, the amplicons were indexed with Nextera index primers during about 8 additional PCR cycles and then purified using AMPure XP beads. Sequencing of the libraries was done on an Illumina MiSeq using paired-end 250 bp reads, dual indexing and an approximately 21% PhiX spike-in. Under the source paper's analysis protocol: Read quality was checked with FastQC, and TRG read pairs were merged using ea-utils fastq-join. IMGT/HighV-QUEST was used to annotate sequences, retaining only productive sequences with an unambiguous V-gene assignment, and each clonotype was defined by an identical CDR3 sequence. Downstream analysis used VDJtools 1.1.1, tcR 2.2.3, Treemap and vegan Shannon diversity in R 3.4.4. For TCRdb, the public reads were processed anew by CATT, and duplicate DNA sequences were folded into one row. The V and J calls and clone size are TCRdb's, not the authors'. The sample contains about 75,000 delta-chain clones, roughly a third of them found a single time. The top ten constitute about 0.26% of the sample.

For CDR1 and CDR2, the germline V gene lists GEAIGNYY and EKD. The CDR3 covers 14 residues, taking in both the cysteine and the phenylalanine. The retained sequence is limited to the CDR3, 42 bases, with the frame set at the first base. Deletion took 6 bases off V and 1 base off J, with a span of 14 bases between the germline ends. This sequence uses TRDV2 and TRDJ1, with TRDD3 perhaps the D gene, on 6 matching bases. Sequenced material: Vdelta1+ gamma-delta thymocytes from the thymus. The cell subset or site label on this specimen signifies: FACS-sorted CD3+ TCRalphabeta- TCRVdelta1+ TCRVdelta2- thymocytes. This clonotype was sampled from a boy younger than two who had congenital heart surgery. The nucleotide sequence is given as TGTGCCTGTCCCCAGGGGGGGACCACCGATAAACTCATCTTT. Translation gives CACPQGGTTDKLIF.